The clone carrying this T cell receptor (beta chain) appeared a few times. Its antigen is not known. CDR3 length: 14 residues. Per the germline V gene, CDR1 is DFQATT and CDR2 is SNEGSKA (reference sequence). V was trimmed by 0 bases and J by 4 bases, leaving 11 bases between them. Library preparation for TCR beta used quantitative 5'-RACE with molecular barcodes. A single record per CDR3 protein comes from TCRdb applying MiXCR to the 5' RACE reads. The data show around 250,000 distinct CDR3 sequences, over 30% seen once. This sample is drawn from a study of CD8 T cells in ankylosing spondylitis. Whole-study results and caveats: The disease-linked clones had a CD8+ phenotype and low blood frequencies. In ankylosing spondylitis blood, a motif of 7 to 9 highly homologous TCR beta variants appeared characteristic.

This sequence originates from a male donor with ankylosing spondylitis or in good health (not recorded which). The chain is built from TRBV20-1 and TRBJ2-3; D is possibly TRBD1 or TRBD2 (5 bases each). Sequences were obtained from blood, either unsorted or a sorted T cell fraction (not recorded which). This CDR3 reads CSARDVQGADTQYF. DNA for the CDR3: TGCAGTGCTAGAGATGTCCAGGGAGCAGATACGCAGTATTTT.